This T cell receptor beta chain was recorded in a study of blood T cell repertoires in COVID-19. Method: immunoSEQ multiplex PCR; TCRdb's copy keeps in-frame clones and lacks some. This sample yields around 140,000 clones, of which roughly 90% are seen a single time; roughly 18% belongs to the top ten. CDR3 length equals 15 residues. Germline V CDR1 and CDR2: SGHTS, YDEGEE. V trimming: 0 bases; J trimming: 7 bases; junction bases outside the gene matches: 5. This chain uses TRBV5-8 with TRBJ2-5, with 11 bases identical to TRBD1. The clonotype was recovered from a man in his fifties with active or convalescent COVID-19. Input material: peripheral blood. CDR3 sequence: CASSLERTGGATQYF. In DNA, the CDR3 is TGTGCCAGCAGCTTGGAGCGGACAGGGGGCGCGACCCAGTACTTC.